The T cell receptor beta chain under discussion was sequenced for a study of T cells after posttransplantation cyclophosphamide. On the day of bone marrow donation, the related graft donor provided peripheral blood. As to this clone: Its antigen is still unknown.

The CDR3 runs 14 residues. CDR1 and CDR2 from the germline V gene are SGHKS and YYEKEE (reference sequence). Repertoires were generated with immunoSEQ multiplex PCR, while TCRdb's copy carries only in-frame clones and drops some. Sampling found approximately 25,000 clones, none seen once. Study-wide findings and caveats: Donor-recipient repertoire similarity was low at 1-2 months, rising over year one. Skin or GI-infiltrating T cells shared few TRB sequences with blood. Recipient CMV seropositivity and CMV reactivation strongly tracked TRB clonality.

The V call is TRBV5-5, the J call TRBJ2-5; D is perhaps TRBD1 (5 bases). The last part of the DNA fits TRBJ2-7 better; the J call may be wrong. This TCR derives from a woman aged 45 to 65 in good health, CMV-negative, and a related stem cell transplant donor. Sequencing was performed on PBMCs. The CDR3 DNA reads as TGTGCCAGCAGCCCGCCGGACAACTCCTACGAGCAGTACTTC. Its protein product is CASSPPDNSYEQYF.